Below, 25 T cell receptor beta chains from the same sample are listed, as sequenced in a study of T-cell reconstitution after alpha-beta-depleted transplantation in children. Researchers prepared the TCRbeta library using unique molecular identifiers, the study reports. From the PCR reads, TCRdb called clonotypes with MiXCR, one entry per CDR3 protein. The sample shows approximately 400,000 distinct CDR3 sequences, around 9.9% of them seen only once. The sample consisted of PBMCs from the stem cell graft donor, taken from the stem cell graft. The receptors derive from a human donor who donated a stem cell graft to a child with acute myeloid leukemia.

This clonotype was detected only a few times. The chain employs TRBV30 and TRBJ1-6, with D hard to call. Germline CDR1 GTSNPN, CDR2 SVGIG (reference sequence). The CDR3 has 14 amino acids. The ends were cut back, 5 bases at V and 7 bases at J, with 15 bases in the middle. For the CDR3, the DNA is TGTGCCTGGCGACCGCGTAACCGGAATTCACCCCTCCACTTT. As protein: CAWRPRNRNSPLHF.

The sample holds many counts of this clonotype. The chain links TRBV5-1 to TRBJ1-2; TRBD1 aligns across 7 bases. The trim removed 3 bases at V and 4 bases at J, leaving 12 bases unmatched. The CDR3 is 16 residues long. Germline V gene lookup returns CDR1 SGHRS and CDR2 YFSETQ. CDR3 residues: CASSSSLRGPGYGYTF. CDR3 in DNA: TGCGCCAGCAGCTCTTCTTTAAGGGGGCCGGGCTATGGCTACACCTTC.

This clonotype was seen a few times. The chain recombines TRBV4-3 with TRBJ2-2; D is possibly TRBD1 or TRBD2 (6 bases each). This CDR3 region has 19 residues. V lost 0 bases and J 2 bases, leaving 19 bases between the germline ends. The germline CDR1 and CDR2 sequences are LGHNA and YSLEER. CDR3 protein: CASSQDSVWAGQNTGELFF. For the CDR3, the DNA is TGCGCCAGCAGCCAAGATAGCGTGTGGGCGGGACAAAACACCGGGGAGCTGTTTTTT.

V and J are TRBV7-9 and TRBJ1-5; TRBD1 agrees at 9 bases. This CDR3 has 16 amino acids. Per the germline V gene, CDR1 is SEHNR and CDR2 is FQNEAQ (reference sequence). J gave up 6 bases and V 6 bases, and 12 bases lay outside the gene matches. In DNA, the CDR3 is TGTGCCAGCAGTTCCTCCGGGACAGGGATAGTTCAGCCCCAGCATTTT. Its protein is CASSSSGTGIVQPQHF.

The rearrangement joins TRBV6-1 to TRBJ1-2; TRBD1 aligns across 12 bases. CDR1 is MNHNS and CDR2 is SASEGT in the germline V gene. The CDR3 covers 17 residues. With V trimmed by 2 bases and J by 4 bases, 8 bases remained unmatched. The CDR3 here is CASSEFGDRGLGYGYTF. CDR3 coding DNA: TGTGCCAGCAGTGAATTTGGGGACAGGGGGCTGGGCTATGGCTACACCTTC.

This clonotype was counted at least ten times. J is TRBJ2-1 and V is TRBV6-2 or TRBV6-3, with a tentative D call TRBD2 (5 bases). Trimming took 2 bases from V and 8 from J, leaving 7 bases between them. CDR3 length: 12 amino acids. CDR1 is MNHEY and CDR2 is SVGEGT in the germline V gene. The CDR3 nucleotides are TGTGCCAGCAGTTACGGAGGCGATGAGCAGTTCTTC. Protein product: CASSYGGDEQFF.

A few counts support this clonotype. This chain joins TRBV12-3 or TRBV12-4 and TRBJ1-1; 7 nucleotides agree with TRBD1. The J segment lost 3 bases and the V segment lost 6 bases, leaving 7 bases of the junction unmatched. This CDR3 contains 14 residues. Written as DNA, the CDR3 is TGTGCCAGCAGAGAGAACAGGGGTTACACTGAAGCTTTCTTT. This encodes CASRENRGYTEAFF.

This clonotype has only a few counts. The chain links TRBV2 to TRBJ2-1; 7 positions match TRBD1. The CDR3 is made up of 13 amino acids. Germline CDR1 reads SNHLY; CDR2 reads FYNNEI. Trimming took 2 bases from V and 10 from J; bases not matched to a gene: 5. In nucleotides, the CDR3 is TGTGCCAGCAGTGAAATGACAGGGAGCGAGCAGTTCTTC. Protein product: CASSEMTGSEQFF.

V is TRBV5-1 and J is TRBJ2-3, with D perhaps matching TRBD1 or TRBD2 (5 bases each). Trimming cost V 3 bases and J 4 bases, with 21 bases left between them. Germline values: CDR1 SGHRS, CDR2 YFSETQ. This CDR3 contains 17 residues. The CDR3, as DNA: TGCGCCAGCAGCTCCGGCCGGACCGGGACGGGTTCAGATACGCAGTATTTT. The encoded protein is CASSSGRTGTGSDTQYF.

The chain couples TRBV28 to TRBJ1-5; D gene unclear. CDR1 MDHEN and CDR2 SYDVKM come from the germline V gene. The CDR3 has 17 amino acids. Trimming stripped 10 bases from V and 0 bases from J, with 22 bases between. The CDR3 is CAMGRGLLRLSNQPQHF. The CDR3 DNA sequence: TGTGCCATGGGCCGCGGGCTCCTCCGCCTTAGCAATCAGCCCCAGCATTTT.

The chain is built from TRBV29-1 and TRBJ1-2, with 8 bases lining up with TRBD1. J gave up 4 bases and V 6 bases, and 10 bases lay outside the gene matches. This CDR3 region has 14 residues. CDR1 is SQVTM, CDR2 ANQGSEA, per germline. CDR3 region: CSVRTGKRGYGYTF. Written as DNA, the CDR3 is TGCAGCGTCAGGACAGGGAAGAGGGGCTATGGCTACACCTTC.

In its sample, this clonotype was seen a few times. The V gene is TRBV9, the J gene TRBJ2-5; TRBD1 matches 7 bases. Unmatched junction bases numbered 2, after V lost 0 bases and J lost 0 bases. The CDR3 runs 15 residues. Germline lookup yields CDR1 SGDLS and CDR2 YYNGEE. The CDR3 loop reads CASSVGGGNQETQYF. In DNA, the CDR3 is TGTGCCAGCAGCGTAGGAGGGGGCAACCAAGAGACCCAGTACTTC.

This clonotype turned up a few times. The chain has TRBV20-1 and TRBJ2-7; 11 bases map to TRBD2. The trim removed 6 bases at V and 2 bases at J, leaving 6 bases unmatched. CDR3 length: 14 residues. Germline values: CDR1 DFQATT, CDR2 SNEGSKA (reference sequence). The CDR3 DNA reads TGCAGTGCCCCGGGACTAGCGGAGCCCTACGAGCAGTACTTC. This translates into CSAPGLAEPYEQYF.

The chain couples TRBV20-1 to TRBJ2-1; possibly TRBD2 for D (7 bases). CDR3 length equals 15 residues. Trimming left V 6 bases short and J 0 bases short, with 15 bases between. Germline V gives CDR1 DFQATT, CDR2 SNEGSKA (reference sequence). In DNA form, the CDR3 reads TGCAGTGCGCACGGGGGGCCGAGCTCCTACAATGAGCAGTTCTTC. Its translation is CSAHGGPSSYNEQFF.

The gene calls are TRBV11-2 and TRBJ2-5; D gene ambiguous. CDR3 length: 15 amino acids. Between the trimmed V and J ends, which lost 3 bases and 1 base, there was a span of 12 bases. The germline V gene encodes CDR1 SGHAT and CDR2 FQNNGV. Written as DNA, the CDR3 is TGTGCCAGCAGCTTCCAACCGGCAGCCCAAGAGACCCAGTACTTC. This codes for CASSFQPAAQETQYF. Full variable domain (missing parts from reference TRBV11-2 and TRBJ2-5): EAGVAQSPRYKIIEKRQSVAFWCNPISGHATLYWYQQILGQGPKLLIQFQNNGVVDDSQLPKDRFSAERLKGVDSTLKIQPAKLEDSAVYLCASSFQPAAQETQYFGPGTRLLVL.

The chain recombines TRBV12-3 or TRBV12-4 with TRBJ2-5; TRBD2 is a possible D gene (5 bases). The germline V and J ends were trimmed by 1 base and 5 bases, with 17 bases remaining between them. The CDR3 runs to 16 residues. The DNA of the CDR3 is TGTGCCAGCAGTTTAGGAGGCAGATGGGAGCTGGAGACCCAGTACTTC. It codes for CASSLGGRWELETQYF.

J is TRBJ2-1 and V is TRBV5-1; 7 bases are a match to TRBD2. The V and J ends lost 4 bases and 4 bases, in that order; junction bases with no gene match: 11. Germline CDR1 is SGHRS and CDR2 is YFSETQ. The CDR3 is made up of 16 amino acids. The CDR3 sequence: CASSLGSGNTYNEQFF. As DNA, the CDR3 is TGCGCCAGCAGCCTCGGGAGCGGGAACACATACAATGAGCAGTTCTTC.

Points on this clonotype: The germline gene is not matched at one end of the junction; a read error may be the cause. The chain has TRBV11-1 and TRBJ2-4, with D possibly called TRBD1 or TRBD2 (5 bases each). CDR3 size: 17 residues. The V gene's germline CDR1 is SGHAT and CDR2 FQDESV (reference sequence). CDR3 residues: CASSLGNSGQGKNSQYF. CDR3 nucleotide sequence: TGTGCCAGCAGCTTAGGGAATTCGGGGCAGGGCAAAAACAGTCAGTACTTC.

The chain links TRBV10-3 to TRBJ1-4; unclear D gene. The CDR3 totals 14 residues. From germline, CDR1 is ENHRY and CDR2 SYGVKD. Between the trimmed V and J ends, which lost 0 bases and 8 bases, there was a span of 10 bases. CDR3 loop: CAISESTSWEKLFF. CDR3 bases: TGTGCCATCAGTGAGTCGACTTCGTGGGAAAAACTGTTTTTT.

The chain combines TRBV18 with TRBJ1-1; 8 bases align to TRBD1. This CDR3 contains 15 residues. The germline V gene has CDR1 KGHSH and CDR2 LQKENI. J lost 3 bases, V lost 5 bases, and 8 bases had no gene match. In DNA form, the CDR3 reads TGTGCCAGCTCATTTCAAACAGGGGGTGACACTGAAGCTTTCTTT. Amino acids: CASSFQTGGDTEAFF.

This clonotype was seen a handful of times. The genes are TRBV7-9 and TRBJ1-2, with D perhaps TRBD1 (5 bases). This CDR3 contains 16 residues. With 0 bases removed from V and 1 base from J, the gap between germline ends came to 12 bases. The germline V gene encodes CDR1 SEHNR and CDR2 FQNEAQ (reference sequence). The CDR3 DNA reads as TGTGCCAGCAGCTTAGCGCTGGTTGGGGGTAACTATGGCTACACCTTC. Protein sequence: CASSLALVGGNYGYTF.

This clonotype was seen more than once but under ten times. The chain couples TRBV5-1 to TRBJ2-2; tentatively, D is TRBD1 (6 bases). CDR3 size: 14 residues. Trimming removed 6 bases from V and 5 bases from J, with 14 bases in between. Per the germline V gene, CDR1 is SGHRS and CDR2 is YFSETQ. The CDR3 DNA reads TGCGCCAGCATGGGGGCCCTTGGAACCGGGGAGCTGTTTTTT. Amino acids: CASMGALGTGELFF.

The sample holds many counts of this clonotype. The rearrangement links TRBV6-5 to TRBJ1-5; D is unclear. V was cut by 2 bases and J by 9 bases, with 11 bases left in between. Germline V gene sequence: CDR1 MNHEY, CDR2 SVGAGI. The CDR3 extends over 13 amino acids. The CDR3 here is CASSYEPHGPQHF. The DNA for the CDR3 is TGTGCCAGCAGTTACGAGCCCCACGGGCCCCAGCATTTT.

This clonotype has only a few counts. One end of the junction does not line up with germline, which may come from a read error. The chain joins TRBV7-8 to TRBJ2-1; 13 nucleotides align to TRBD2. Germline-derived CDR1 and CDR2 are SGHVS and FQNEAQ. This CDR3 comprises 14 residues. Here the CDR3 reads CASSSGTSGNPGTF. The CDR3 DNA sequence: TGTGCCAGCAGCTCCGGGACTAGCGGGAATCCAGGCACCTTC.

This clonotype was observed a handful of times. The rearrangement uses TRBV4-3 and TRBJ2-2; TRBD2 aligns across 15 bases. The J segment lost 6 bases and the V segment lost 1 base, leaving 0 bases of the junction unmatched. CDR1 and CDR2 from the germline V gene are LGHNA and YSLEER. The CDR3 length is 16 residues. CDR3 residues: CASSQGTSGRAGELFF. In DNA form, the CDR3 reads TGCGCCAGCAGCCAAGGGACTAGCGGGAGGGCCGGGGAGCTGTTTTTT.